The next 20 T cell receptor beta chains were all read from a single sample in a study of T cell responses to AZD1222 COVID-19 vaccine. Repertoires were generated with immunoSEQ multiplex PCR, while TCRdb's copy carries only in-frame clones and drops some. The sample lists roughly 72,000 clones, less than 85% occurring once. This sample comprised peripheral blood, obtained on day 0 of AZD1222 vaccination. These receptors came from an adult in good health.

The chain is built from TRBV2 and TRBJ2-5; 7 nucleotides agree with TRBD1. There are 14 residues in the CDR3. V shed 5 bases and J 2 bases; nucleotides not matched to a gene: 5. The germline V gene encodes CDR1 SNHLY and CDR2 FYNNEI. CDR3 sequence: CASSSGQLQETQYF. For the CDR3, the DNA is TGTGCCAGCAGTTCGGGACAGTTACAAGAGACCCAGTACTTC.

This clone was seen a handful of times. The chain carries TRBV6-5 and TRBJ2-7, with D uncertain. The CDR3 has 11 residues. Germline CDR1 is MNHEY and CDR2 is SVGAGI. The V and J ends lost 10 bases and 3 bases respectively, with 10 bases between them. CDR3 amino acids: CATDHLYEQYF. Here the CDR3 DNA reads TGTGCCACCGATCACCTCTACGAGCAGTACTTC.

This clone appeared a single time. The chain is built from TRBV19 and TRBJ2-5; TRBD1 aligns across 8 bases. V lost 1 base, J lost 5 bases, and 6 bases stayed unmatched. The CDR3 is made up of 15 amino acids. Germline V gene data show CDR1 as LNHDA and CDR2 as SQIVND (reference sequence). CDR3 in amino acids: CASSIGTGNRETQYF. DNA of the CDR3: TGTGCCAGTAGTATAGGGACAGGGAATCGGGAGACCCAGTACTTC.

The chain couples TRBV19 to TRBJ2-3; D is ambiguous. Trimming took 4 bases from V and 1 from J, leaving 9 bases between them. Germline loops: CDR1 LNHDA, CDR2 SQIVND (reference sequence). This CDR3 region has 14 residues. CDR3 protein: CASSNGPGTDTQYF. CDR3 nucleotides: TGTGCCAGTAGTAACGGGCCGGGCACAGATACGCAGTATTTT.

A few counts support this clone. The rearrangement joins TRBV5-1 to TRBJ2-1, with TRBD2 as a possible D gene (5 bases). The CDR3 contains 13 residues. The V gene's germline CDR1 is SGHRS and CDR2 YFSETQ. Trimming left V 0 bases short and J 10 bases short, with 11 bases between. The CDR3 sequence is CASSLGLAQEQFF. Written as DNA, the CDR3 is TGCGCCAGCAGCTTGGGTCTAGCTCAGGAGCAGTTCTTC.

CDR3 sequence reads: CASSDQGDNEQYF. The DNA of the CDR3 is TGTGCCAGCTCAGATCAGGGGGACAACGAGCAGTACTTC. The rearrangement links TRBV18 to TRBJ2-7; TRBD1 aligns across 7 bases. J lost 5 bases, V lost 5 bases, and 6 bases had no gene match. Per the germline V gene, CDR1 is KGHSH and CDR2 is LQKENI. The CDR3 sequence is 13 residues long. The full variable domain, completed using reference TRBV18 and TRBJ2-7, is NAGVMQNPRHLVRRRGQEARLRCSPMKGHSHVYWYRQLPEEGLKFMVYLQKENIIDESGMPKERFSAEFPKEGPSILRIQQVVRGDSAAYFCASSDQGDNEQYFGPGTRLTVT.

The J gene is TRBJ2-3, the V gene TRBV19; D is uncertain. V was cut by 3 bases and J by 4 bases, with 11 bases left in between. The CDR3 loop spans 14 amino acids. The germline CDR1 and CDR2 sequences are LNHDA and SQIVND (reference sequence). The CDR3 is CASSMSLPPDTQYF. The CDR3 DNA reads TGTGCCAGTAGTATGTCCCTTCCCCCAGATACGCAGTATTTT. Full variable domain (missing parts from reference TRBV19 and TRBJ2-3): DGGITQSPKYLFRKEGQNVTLSCEQNLNHDAMYWYRQDPGQGLRLIYYSQIVNDFQKGDIAEGYSVSREKKESFPLTVTSAQKNPTAFYLCASSMSLPPDTQYFGPGTRLTVL.

The CDR3 loop is CAWAATNEKLFF. Written as DNA, the CDR3 is TGTGCATGGGCAGCAACTAATGAAAAACTGTTTTTT. The rearrangement uses TRBV5-4 and TRBJ1-4, with D uncertain. CDR3 length: 12 residues. CDR1 and CDR2 (germline): SGHNT, YYREEE (reference sequence).

The chain uses TRBV5-1 and TRBJ1-1; D remains ambiguous. Germline V CDR1 and CDR2: SGHRS, YFSETQ. The V end was cut by 0 bases, the J end by 7 bases, with 13 bases between. The CDR3 extends over 14 amino acids. The CDR3 coding sequence is TGCGCCAGCAGCTTGGTAAAGACTTCCCTTGAAGCTTTCTTT. Its protein product is CASSLVKTSLEAFF.

The chain carries TRBV5-1 and TRBJ1-2; 10 bases map to TRBD1. There are 17 residues in the CDR3. The V segment lost 3 bases and the J segment 6 bases; nucleotides outside the gene matches: 14. Germline CDR1 SGHRS, CDR2 YFSETQ. CDR3 DNA: TGCGCCAGCAGCTCGCCCCGGACAGGGGGTCCCCTAGATGGCTACACCTTC. Its translation is CASSSPRTGGPLDGYTF.

The chain recombines TRBV7-2 with TRBJ2-2; 8 nucleotides align to TRBD1. V was clipped by 5 bases and J by 6 bases; unmatched bases: 2. The CDR3 extends over 13 amino acids. CDR1 and CDR2 from the germline V gene are SGHTA and FQGNSA. As DNA, the CDR3 is TGTGCCAGCAGCCGACAGGGGCCCGGGGAGCTGTTTTTT. It translates to CASSRQGPGELFF.

The J gene is TRBJ2-3, the V gene TRBV11-2; tentatively, D is TRBD1 (5 bases). In germline, CDR1 is SGHAT, CDR2 FQNNGV. The CDR3 covers 13 residues. The V gene lost 4 bases and the J gene lost 2 bases, with 7 bases spanning the gap. CDR3 amino acids: CASSWGHTDTQYF. The CDR3 bases are TGTGCCAGCAGCTGGGGCCACACAGATACGCAGTATTTT.

This chain connects TRBV27 to TRBJ1-1, with D possibly matching TRBD1 (5 bases). This CDR3 spans 13 amino acids. V lost 3 bases to trimming and J lost 4 bases, with 9 bases between them. Per germline, CDR1 MNHEY and CDR2 SMNVEV (reference sequence). For the CDR3, the DNA is TGTGCCAGCAGTTTGGTCAGGGCCACTGAAGCTTTCTTT. Its protein is CASSLVRATEAFF.

The CDR3, as DNA: TGTGCCTGGATAATGTCCTATGGCTACACCTTC. Its translation: CAWIMSYGYTF. This rearrangement joins TRBV30 to TRBJ1-2; no definite D call. Trimming shortened V by 4 bases and J by 4 bases, and 7 bases separated the two germline ends. Looked up from germline, CDR1 is GTSNPN and CDR2 is SVGIG (reference sequence). The CDR3 is 11 amino acids. Supplemented by reference TRBV30 and TRBJ1-2, the full variable domain reads SQTIHQWPATLVQPVGSPLSLECTVEGTSNPNLYWYRQAAGRGLQLLFYSVGIGQISSEVPQNLSASRPQDRQFILSSKKLLLSDSGFYLCAWIMSYGYTFGSGTRLTVV.

The J gene is TRBJ1-5, the V gene TRBV28, with D unclear. CDR3 size: 18 residues. The germline CDR1 and CDR2 sequences are MDHEN and SYDVKM. Trimming cost V 1 base and J 1 base, with 17 bases left between them. CDR3 loop: CASSLSLWAGESNQPQHF. In DNA form, the CDR3 reads TGTGCCAGCAGTTTATCTCTGTGGGCAGGTGAAAGCAATCAGCCCCAGCATTTT. Full variable domain (outside the CDR3, taken from reference TRBV28 and TRBJ1-5): DVKVTQSSRYLVKRTGEKVFLECVQDMDHENMFWYRQDPGLGLRLIYFSYDVKMKEKGDIPEGYSVSREKKERFSLILESASTNQTSMYLCASSLSLWAGESNQPQHFGDGTRLSIL.

V usage is TRBV18 and J usage is TRBJ2-3, with 8 bases fitting TRBD1. Unmatched junction bases numbered 6, after V lost 3 bases and J lost 4 bases. Germline CDR1 and CDR2: KGHSH and LQKENI. The CDR3 consists of 15 residues. CDR3 sequence (DNA): TGTGCCAGCTCACCCAAGACAGGGGTTTCAGATACGCAGTATTTT. It specifies CASSPKTGVSDTQYF.

The chain links TRBV19 to TRBJ2-3; D is possibly TRBD2 (6 bases). The CDR3 extends over 13 amino acids. Germline V gene lookup returns CDR1 LNHDA and CDR2 SQIVND (reference sequence). V was clipped by 2 bases and J by 6 bases, with 9 bases between them. The CDR3 coding sequence is TGTGCCAGTAGTATACCGGGGGACGATACGCAGTATTTT. As protein: CASSIPGDDTQYF.

The genes are TRBV9 and TRBJ2-7; 7 bases align to TRBD2. Germline-derived CDR1 and CDR2 are SGDLS and YYNGEE. With V trimmed by 0 bases and J by 2 bases, 5 bases remained unmatched. CDR3 length: 15 amino acids. CDR3 in amino acids: CASSVGGGGAYEQYF. DNA for the CDR3: TGTGCCAGCAGCGTAGGCGGCGGGGGTGCCTACGAGCAGTACTTC.

CDR3 in DNA: TGTGCCAGCAGCTTACCGGGGACTAGCTTCTACGAGCAGTACTTC. It codes for CASSLPGTSFYEQYF. This chain links TRBV11-2 with TRBJ2-7, with 9 bases aligning to TRBD2. Germline values: CDR1 SGHAT, CDR2 FQNNGV. The CDR3 covers 15 residues. The J segment lost 3 bases and the V segment lost 2 bases, leaving 5 bases of the junction unmatched.

The chain carries TRBV18 and TRBJ1-1; the D is unclear. This CDR3 has 13 residues. Germline V CDR1 and CDR2: KGHSH, LQKENI. Deletions cut 2 bases from V and 8 bases from J, with 12 bases between. The CDR3 loop is CASSPGEEVEAFF. For the CDR3, the DNA is TGTGCCAGCTCACCAGGGGAGGAAGTCGAAGCTTTCTTT.